Shown below are 16 T cell receptor beta chains from a single sample sequenced in a study of blood T cell repertoires in COVID-19. Assay used: immunoSEQ multiplex PCR; TCRdb lists only in-frame clones, some missing. The repertoire holds some 89,000 clones, with 65% to 80% as singletons. Sequencing was carried out using peripheral blood. These receptor sequences come from a man between 65 and 85 years old with acute or convalescent COVID-19.

A few counts support this clone. The chain carries TRBV30 and TRBJ2-7; D possibly corresponds to TRBD2 (6 bases). V was cut by 2 bases and J by 4 bases, with 15 bases left in between. Per germline, CDR1 GTSNPN and CDR2 SVGIG (reference sequence). The CDR3 is 14 amino acids. CDR3 in DNA: TGTGCCTGGAGTCCCCGAAGGGCGGGGTACGAGCAGTACTTC. Residues: CAWSPRRAGYEQYF.

The chain uses TRBV4-1 and TRBJ2-5; 8 bases align to TRBD2. V shed 1 base, J shed 5 bases, and the junction held 12 bases outside the gene matches. This CDR3 comprises 17 residues. Looked up from germline, CDR1 is MGHRA and CDR2 is YSYEKL. The CDR3 nucleotides are TGCGCCAGCAGCCAAGTGGGGGCATCGAGACTAGCGGAGACCCAGTACTTC. This encodes CASSQVGASRLAETQYF.

In this sample, this clone turned up once. The chain recombines TRBV11-2 with TRBJ2-3, with a possible D match to TRBD2 (7 bases). This CDR3 is built from 15 residues. Germline CDR1 is SGHAT and CDR2 is FQNNGV. Trimming removed 2 bases at V and 2 bases at J, with 11 bases between. For the CDR3, the DNA is TGTGCCAGCAGCTTACGGGGGGCCCTCACAGATACGCAGTATTTT. This encodes CASSLRGALTDTQYF.

The chain links TRBV5-1 to TRBJ2-2, with a weak D call TRBD1 (6 bases). The CDR3 contains 16 residues. Germline CDR1 is SGHRS and CDR2 is YFSETQ. Trimming removed 0 bases at V and 4 bases at J, with 13 bases between. CDR3 in DNA: TGCGCCAGCAGCTTGGAGCCAGGGGTGGTCACCGGGGAGCTGTTTTTT. Residues: CASSLEPGVVTGELFF.

This sequence joins TRBV10-3 and TRBJ2-2; perhaps TRBD1 as D (6 bases). The germline V gene has CDR1 ENHRY and CDR2 SYGVKD. The CDR3 length is 14 residues. Trimming cost V 11 bases and J 0 bases, with 13 bases left between them. This CDR3 is CAVTDSTNTGELFF. The CDR3 coding sequence is TGTGCCGTAACGGACAGCACGAACACCGGGGAGCTGTTTTTT.

The chain combines TRBV7-9 with TRBJ1-5, with D hard to call. Deletions cut 1 base from V and 6 bases from J, with 4 bases between. Germline loops: CDR1 SEHNR, CDR2 FQNEAQ (reference sequence). This CDR3 is built from 12 residues. CDR3 amino acids: CASSLGSQPQHF. The CDR3 DNA is TGTGCCAGCAGCTTAGGGAGTCAGCCCCAGCATTTT.

This clone was counted a few times. The genes are TRBV4-1 and TRBJ2-2, with D possibly matching TRBD1 (5 bases). This CDR3 has 14 residues. Germline lookup yields CDR1 MGHRA and CDR2 YSYEKL. Trimming removed 0 bases at V and 7 bases at J, with 9 bases between. CDR3 nucleotides: TGCGCCAGCAGCCAAGATCACCAGGGCGGGGAGCTGTTTTTT. Translating it yields CASSQDHQGGELFF.

The V call is TRBV18, the J call TRBJ2-7; the match to TRBD1 covers 8 bases. J was trimmed by 12 bases and V by 1 base; bases with no gene match: 11. The CDR3 consists of 14 residues. CDR1 KGHSH and CDR2 LQKENI come from the germline V gene. Here the CDR3 reads CASSPLDRVLNRYV. CDR3 sequence (DNA): TGTGCCAGCTCACCACTGGACAGGGTATTGAATCGGTACGTC.

In the case of this clone: A read error may be the cause here, since a much bigger clone is one base away. The chain links TRBV7-3 to TRBJ2-1, with D possibly TRBD1 on 6 matching bases. With 2 bases removed from V and 6 bases from J, the gap between germline ends came to 8 bases. CDR3 length equals 13 residues. Germline loops: CDR1 SGHTA, CDR2 FQGTGA. The CDR3 is CASSLQGSNEQFF. The CDR3 DNA follows: TGTGCCAGCAGCTTACAGGGGAGCAATGAGCAGTTCTTC.

The rearrangement links TRBV6-5 to TRBJ2-1; TRBD2 might be the D (7 bases). V lost 2 bases and J lost 9, with 11 bases in between. Germline V gives CDR1 MNHEY, CDR2 SVGAGI. The CDR3 covers 13 residues. This chain's CDR3 is CASSYGGAREQFF. The DNA for the CDR3 is TGTGCCAGCAGTTACGGGGGGGCGCGTGAGCAGTTCTTC.

The V gene is TRBV4-1, the J gene TRBJ2-7; D is possibly TRBD1 (5 bases). CDR3 length equals 18 residues. V dropped 1 base and J dropped 0 bases, with 19 bases sitting between them. Germline loops: CDR1 MGHRA, CDR2 YSYEKL. The CDR3 sequence: CASSQGVAGPFSSYEQYF. The CDR3 coding sequence is TGCGCCAGCAGCCAAGGTGTGGCAGGGCCCTTTAGCTCCTACGAGCAGTACTTC.

The gene calls are TRBV28 and TRBJ1-2; D call uncertain. Trimming left V 2 bases short and J 6 bases short, with 7 bases between. CDR1 and CDR2 (germline): MDHEN, SYDVKM. There are 12 residues in the CDR3. The CDR3 loop reads CASSLGRDGYTF. The CDR3 coding sequence is TGTGCCAGCAGTTTAGGGAGGGATGGCTACACCTTC.

The rearrangement joins TRBV5-1 to TRBJ2-2; tentatively, D is TRBD1 (6 bases). The CDR3 contains 15 residues. Germline values: CDR1 SGHRS, CDR2 YFSETQ. Between the trimmed V and J ends, which lost 4 bases and 4 bases, there was a span of 14 bases. DNA of the CDR3: TGCGCCAGCAGCCCGACAGGAGGCAGCACCGGGGAGCTGTTTTTT. Protein: CASSPTGGSTGELFF.

This rearrangement joins TRBV7-2 to TRBJ2-3, with a possible D match to TRBD1 (6 bases). The CDR3 extends over 16 amino acids. V was trimmed by 5 bases and J by 0 bases, leaving 15 bases between them. The germline gives CDR1 SGHTA, CDR2 FQGNSA. As DNA, the CDR3 is TGTGCCAGCAGCACAAGAGGTCAGGGGAGCACAGATACGCAGTATTTT. Translated: CASSTRGQGSTDTQYF.

The rearrangement links TRBV11-2 to TRBJ2-6; 11 nucleotides agree with TRBD1. V shed 5 bases and J 4 bases; nucleotides not matched to a gene: 7. The germline V gene encodes CDR1 SGHAT and CDR2 FQNNGV. This CDR3 contains 17 residues. This chain's CDR3 is CASSPGTGGSGANVLTF. In DNA form, the CDR3 reads TGTGCCAGCAGCCCCGGGACAGGGGGATCCGGGGCCAACGTCCTGACTTTC.

This chain uses TRBV2 with TRBJ2-7, with D perhaps TRBD2 (5 bases). V shed 0 bases and J shed 6 bases, with 9 bases lying between them. CDR1 and CDR2 from the germline V gene are SNHLY and FYNNEI. The CDR3 runs to 13 residues. The CDR3 DNA sequence: TGTGCCAGCAGTGAAGCAGCCCGGGGCGAGCAGTACTTC. Amino acids: CASSEAARGEQYF.